This T cell receptor (beta chain) was documented in a study of vaccination and CD4 T cells after COVID-19. Study conclusions and caveats: The analysis of convalescent patients involved relatively few individuals and lacked early post-infection timepoints.

Treatment reported: approximately 11-day PBMC culture with coronavirus spike peptide pools or control peptides (ViraFEST assay). In its sample, this clonotype was seen once. Its antigen is as yet unknown. Germline V gene sequence: CDR1 LNHDA, CDR2 SQIVND (reference sequence). After removal of 10 bases from V and 9 bases from J, the junction contained 8 bases not matched to a gene. The CDR3 runs to 12 residues. Cultured CD4+ T cell DNA underwent sequencing with the Oncomine TCR Beta short-read assay. Each CDR3 protein is one row after TCRdb ran MiXCR on the PCR reads. The sample lists some 11,000 distinct CDR3 sequences; approximately 32% were seen once.

This specimen consisted of CD4+ T cells from blood, cultured in vitro, obtained after SARS-CoV-2 vaccination. This sequence joins TRBV19 and TRBJ2-1; 8 nucleotides align to TRBD1. The TCR comes from a human donor who had recovered from COVID-19. The CDR3 here is CATIDRGGEQFF. The CDR3 nucleotides read TGTGCCACCATCGACAGGGGAGGTGAGCAGTTCTTC.